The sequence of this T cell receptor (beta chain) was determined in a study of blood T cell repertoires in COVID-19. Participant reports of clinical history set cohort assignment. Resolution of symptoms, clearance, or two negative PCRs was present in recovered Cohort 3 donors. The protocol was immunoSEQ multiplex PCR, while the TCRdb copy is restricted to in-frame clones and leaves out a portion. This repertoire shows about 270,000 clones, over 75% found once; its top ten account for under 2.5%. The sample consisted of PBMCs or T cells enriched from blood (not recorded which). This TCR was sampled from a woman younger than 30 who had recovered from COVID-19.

The CDR3 sequence is CASSVGTGDTEAFF. In DNA form, the CDR3 reads TGTGCCAGCAGCGTAGGGACAGGGGACACTGAAGCTTTCTTT. V gene TRBV9 combines with J gene TRBJ1-1; 9 nucleotides agree with TRBD1. With V trimmed by 0 bases and J by 3 bases, 0 bases remained unmatched. CDR1 and CDR2 (germline): SGDLS, YYNGEE. The CDR3 length is 14 residues.